This T cell receptor (beta chain) was sequenced in a study of control samples from healthy donors and cancer patients. Profiling relied on immunoSEQ multiplex PCR, and the TCRdb table lists in-frame clones only, not all of them. This sample has around 250,000 clones, with around 79% found just once. This receptor was identified in a woman between 55 and 75 years old with lung cancer. The sequenced sample was PBMCs.

CDR3 sequence (DNA): TGTGCCAGCGGCGAAGGACCCTACAATGAGCAGTTCTTC. It codes for CASGEGPYNEQFF. This chain joins TRBV6-4 and TRBJ2-1; D call uncertain. Trimming pared 8 bases from V and 2 bases from J, leaving 10 bases between. The CDR3 is 13 amino acids. CDR1 is MRHNA, CDR2 SNTAGT, per germline.